The 27 T cell receptor beta chains presented below share a single source sample, sequenced in a study of shared clonotypes between healthy human individuals. Profiling relied on immunoSEQ multiplex PCR, and the TCRdb table lists in-frame clones only, not all of them. The data contain 200,000 to 250,000 clones, about 65% of them seen just once; the ten biggest clones take up around 10%. The specimen sequenced was memory CD4+ T cells sorted from blood. As to subset: CD45RA-negative fraction. Every receptor here comes from a young man in good health.

This clone has ten or more counts. The genes are TRBV21-1 and TRBJ1-5; the table gives TRBD1 as D, unverified against the DNA. TRBV21-1 is labeled a pseudogene. This CDR3 comprises 15 residues. For the CDR3, the DNA is TGTGCCAGCAGCAAAAGGGCAGGGTGCCATCAGCCCCAGCATTTT. It is translated as CASSKRAGCHQPQHF.

The chain recombines TRBV19 with TRBJ2-7; 13 positions agree with TRBD2. The CDR3 contains 16 residues. The V gene's germline CDR1 is LNHDA and CDR2 SQIVND (reference sequence). V dropped 7 bases and J dropped 4; count of bases not matched to a gene: 10. CDR3 in DNA: TGTGCCAGTACCCGAGGGGGGACTAGCGGGAAATACGAGCAGTACTTC. It codes for CASTRGGTSGKYEQYF.

A single count supports this clone. This chain uses TRBV9 with TRBJ2-1; the match to TRBD1 covers 10 bases. This CDR3 contains 16 residues. The V and J ends lost 2 bases and 4 bases, in that order; junction bases with no gene match: 6. Germline CDR1 reads SGDLS; CDR2 reads YYNGEE. The CDR3, as DNA: TGTGCCAGCAGCGTTATGGGACAGGGGCGATACAATGAGCAGTTCTTC. Protein: CASSVMGQGRYNEQFF. The entire variable domain, with the rest obtained from reference TRBV9 and TRBJ2-1, is as follows: DSGVTQTPKHLITATGQRVTLRCSPRSGDLSVYWYQQSLDQGLQFLIQYYNGEERAKGNILERFSAQQFPDLHSELNLSSLELGDSALYFCASSVMGQGRYNEQFFGPGTRLTVL.

Of note for this clone: The same CDR3 also results from other DNA sequences found in this sample. The chain employs TRBV14 and TRBJ2-5; TRBD2 aligns across 7 bases. In germline, CDR1 is SGHDN, CDR2 FVKESK. This CDR3 spans 14 amino acids. Losses at the gene ends were 3 bases for V and 5 bases for J; bases not matched to a gene: 6. CDR3 sequence (DNA): TGTGCCAGCAGCCAGGGCGCGGGAGCGGAGACCCAGTACTTC. This sequence encodes CASSQGAGAETQYF.

The chain links TRBV28 to TRBJ1-5; weak D call: TRBD1 (5 bases). Between the trimmed V and J ends, which lost 7 bases and 0 bases, there was a span of 7 bases. The CDR3 is 13 amino acids. Germline assignment: CDR1 MDHEN and CDR2 SYDVKM. The CDR3 sequence is CASIRGSNQPQHF. CDR3 DNA: TGTGCCAGCATAAGGGGTAGCAATCAGCCCCAGCATTTT.

As concerns this clone: Other DNA sequences in the same sample also yield this CDR3. The chain joins TRBV19 to TRBJ2-5; possible D gene TRBD1, 6 bases. Germline lookup yields CDR1 LNHDA and CDR2 SQIVND (reference sequence). V lost 6 bases and J lost 4, with 9 bases in between. The CDR3 is made up of 12 amino acids. CDR3 in amino acids: CASSIRGETQYF. The DNA for the CDR3 is TGTGCCAGTAGCATCAGGGGAGAGACCCAGTACTTC.

This clone came up a few times. One end of the junction fails to match germline, which may point to a read error. V and J are TRBV5-6 and TRBJ2-1; D remains unclear. This CDR3 is 16 amino acids long. Germline loops: CDR1 SGHDT, CDR2 YYEEEE. DNA of the CDR3: TGTGCCAGCACCTTGTCGGTCGAAGTTACCCCTAATGAGCAGTTCTTC. Its translation: CASTLSVEVTPNEQFF.

This chain joins TRBV5-1 and TRBJ2-1, with a weak D call TRBD2 (6 bases). The CDR3 has 16 residues. In germline, CDR1 is SGHRS, CDR2 YFSETQ. Trimming removed 4 bases at V and 6 bases at J, with 20 bases between. CDR3 nucleotide sequence: TGCGCCAGCAGCACCGCGACTAGGACGGCGGGCAATGAGCAGTTCTTC. Residues: CASSTATRTAGNEQFF.

The chain carries TRBV10-1 and TRBJ2-5; 7 nucleotides align to TRBD1. The CDR3 sequence is 13 residues long. The trim removed 8 bases at V and 5 bases at J, leaving 8 bases unmatched. Germline-derived CDR1 and CDR2 are WNHNN and SYGVQD (reference sequence). The CDR3 coding sequence is TGCGCCAGCGGGGAGACAGGGAGCGAGACCCAGTACTTC. This sequence encodes CASGETGSETQYF.

The rearrangement uses TRBV6-1 and TRBJ2-1; D ambiguous. There are 15 residues in the CDR3. V was trimmed by 2 bases and J by 3 bases, leaving 11 bases between them. The germline V gene has CDR1 MNHNS and CDR2 SASEGT. In DNA, the CDR3 is TGTGCCAGCAGTGAATTGGCTCAGAGCTACAATGAGCAGTTCTTC. Its protein is CASSELAQSYNEQFF.

In this sample, this clone turned up a few times. V usage is TRBV18 and J usage is TRBJ2-2, with D tentatively TRBD2 (6 bases). Germline CDR1 is KGHSH and CDR2 is LQKENI. V lost 3 bases and J 7 bases, leaving 9 bases between the germline ends. The CDR3 is 13 residues long. The DNA for the CDR3 is TGTGCCAGCTCACCTTCGGGGGACGGGGAGCTGTTTTTT. This translates into CASSPSGDGELFF. The full variable domain, in which reference TRBV18 and TRBJ2-2 provide the parts outside the CDR3, is NAGVMQNPRHLVRRRGQEARLRCSPMKGHSHVYWYRQLPEEGLKFMVYLQKENIIDESGMPKERFSAEFPKEGPSILRIQQVVRGDSAAYFCASSPSGDGELFFGEGSRLTVL.

This chain joins TRBV19 and TRBJ2-3, with 8 bases fitting TRBD2. The V segment lost 4 bases and the J segment 4 bases; nucleotides outside the gene matches: 10. The CDR3 runs 16 residues. Germline CDR1 LNHDA, CDR2 SQIVND (reference sequence). CDR3 sequence (DNA): TGTGCCAGTAGTACTGTCAGCGGGAGTAGTTCAGATACGCAGTATTTT. Its protein is CASSTVSGSSSDTQYF.

This clone was observed a handful of times. The chain joins TRBV27 to TRBJ2-7, with D perhaps TRBD1 (6 bases). Germline V gene data show CDR1 as MNHEY and CDR2 as SMNVEV (reference sequence). This CDR3 contains 12 residues. V was pared by 11 bases and J by 3 bases, with 14 bases between. This CDR3 is CAVRGAGYEQYF. CDR3 in DNA: TGTGCCGTCAGGGGTGCGGGCTACGAGCAGTACTTC.

This clone was recorded only once. A single base separates this from a much larger clone, so it may be a read error. The chain carries TRBV11-3 and TRBJ2-7, with no clear D. The CDR3 has 13 amino acids. Germline CDR1 reads SGHNT; CDR2 reads YENEEA. Trimming took 1 base from V and 2 from J, leaving 6 bases between them. The CDR3 DNA follows: TGTGCCAGCAGCTTAGGGAGAGCCTACGAGCAGTACTTC. It translates to CASSLGRAYEQYF.

The chain combines TRBV11-2 with TRBJ2-2, with D perhaps matching TRBD1 or TRBD2 (5 bases each). CDR1 is SGHAT, CDR2 FQNNGV, per germline. The CDR3 contains 14 residues. V lost 3 bases, J lost 1 base, and 6 bases lay in between. As DNA, the CDR3 is TGTGCCAGCAGCTTTGGGGGGAACACCGGGGAGCTGTTTTTT. It encodes CASSFGGNTGELFF. Variable domain in full (rest from reference TRBV11-2 and TRBJ2-2): EAGVAQSPRYKIIEKRQSVAFWCNPISGHATLYWYQQILGQGPKLLIQFQNNGVVDDSQLPKDRFSAERLKGVDSTLKIQPAKLEDSAVYLCASSFGGNTGELFFGEGSRLTVL.

This clone appeared a few times. V gene TRBV10-1 combines with J gene TRBJ2-2; D unresolved. The CDR3 length is 13 residues. Germline V CDR1 and CDR2: WNHNN, SYGVQD (reference sequence). Trimming pared 9 bases from V and 0 bases from J, leaving 8 bases between. The CDR3 DNA reads TGCGCCAGTGGTTGCGCGAACACCGGGGAGCTGTTTTTT. Protein: CASGCANTGELFF.

This chain links TRBV2 with TRBJ2-2; no reliable D call. Per the germline V gene, CDR1 is SNHLY and CDR2 is FYNNEI. With 7 bases removed from V and 8 bases from J, the gap between germline ends came to 14 bases. The CDR3 has 13 amino acids. This CDR3 reads CASNLRVAGELFF. CDR3 coding DNA: TGTGCCAGCAATTTACGGGTGGCTGGGGAGCTGTTTTTT.

The chain uses TRBV30 and TRBJ2-7; no clear D gene. V was cut by 3 bases and J by 4 bases, with 10 bases left in between. Germline CDR1 GTSNPN, CDR2 SVGIG (reference sequence). This CDR3 is 12 amino acids long. The CDR3 reads CAWRAIGYEQYF. The CDR3 DNA follows: TGTGCCTGGAGAGCGATTGGGTACGAGCAGTACTTC.

Remarks on this clone: This may be a read error, as it is one base from a much larger clone. V and J are TRBV28 and TRBJ2-2; D is uncertain. Trimming took off 2 bases at V and 7 bases at J, with 2 bases between the two ends. This CDR3 spans 11 amino acids. In germline, CDR1 is MDHEN, CDR2 SYDVKM. As DNA, the CDR3 is TGTGCCAGCAGTTTACTCGGGGAGCTGTTTTTT. It is translated as CASSLLGELFF.

The chain couples TRBV15 to TRBJ2-5, with unresolved D. With 1 base removed from V and 9 bases from J, the gap between germline ends came to 9 bases. The length of the CDR3 is 12 residues. Germline V lookup: CDR1 LNHNV, CDR2 YYDKDF (reference sequence). The CDR3 is CATSRATSSQYF. In nucleotides, the CDR3 is TGTGCCACCAGCAGAGCGACGTCGTCCCAGTACTTC.

V gene TRBV7-2 combines with J gene TRBJ2-1, with D possibly TRBD1 on 5 matching bases. Germline CDR1 SGHTA, CDR2 FQGNSA. With 0 bases removed from V and 16 bases from J, the gap between germline ends came to 10 bases. The CDR3 length is 11 residues. Here the CDR3 reads CASSLARAPFF. The CDR3 DNA sequence: TGTGCCAGCAGCTTAGCCAGGGCTCCCTTCTTC. The full variable domain, in which reference TRBV7-2 and TRBJ2-1 provide the parts outside the CDR3, is GAGVSQSPSNKVTEKGKDVELRCDPISGHTALYWYRQSLGQGLEFLIYFQGNSAPDKSGLPSDRFSAERTGGSVSTLTIQRTQQEDSAVYLCASSLARAPFFGPGTRLTVL.

V usage is TRBV11-1 and J usage is TRBJ2-7; no firm D call. Germline lookup yields CDR1 SGHAT and CDR2 FQDESV (reference sequence). The germline V and J ends were trimmed by 5 bases and 5 bases, with 22 bases remaining between them. The length of the CDR3 is 16 residues. The CDR3 nucleotides are TGTGCCAGCAGCCCTCGGAGCCGTTCCCAATGGAACGAGCAGTACTTC. It is translated as CASSPRSRSQWNEQYF. Full variable domain (rest looked up from reference TRBV11-1 and TRBJ2-7): EAEVAQSPRYKITEKSQAVAFWCDPISGHATLYWYRQILGQGPELLVQFQDESVVDDSQLPKDRFSAERLKGVDSTLKIQPAELGDSAMYLCASSPRSRSQWNEQYFGPGTRLTVT.

This sequence joins TRBV18 and TRBJ2-4; TRBD2 agrees at 7 bases. Germline loops: CDR1 KGHSH, CDR2 LQKENI. The CDR3 has 15 amino acids. V lost 4 bases and J lost 7; bases outside the gene matches: 10. The CDR3 sequence is CASSLGGRGMNIQYF. The CDR3, as DNA: TGTGCCAGCTCACTCGGAGGGAGGGGAATGAACATTCAGTACTTC.

This clone appeared a few times. This chain links TRBV27 with TRBJ2-6; possibly TRBD1 for D (6 bases). The CDR3 totals 19 residues. Per germline, CDR1 MNHEY and CDR2 SMNVEV (reference sequence). V lost 10 bases and J lost 0, with 25 bases in between. The CDR3 DNA reads TGTGCCACCTTGCCCTTTGGTGGGGGCGACCACTCTGGGGCCAACGTCCTGACTTTC. Amino acids: CATLPFGGGDHSGANVLTF.

CDR3 DNA: TGTGCCAGCAGCACTCAGGGTATTGGTAGCAATCAGCCCCAGCATTTT. Amino acids: CASSTQGIGSNQPQHF. The V call is TRBV7-8, the J call TRBJ1-5; possibly TRBD1 for D (5 bases). Trimming removed 5 bases from V and 0 bases from J, with 14 bases in between. Germline CDR1 SGHVS, CDR2 FQNEAQ. The CDR3 loop spans 16 amino acids.

This chain joins TRBV5-1 and TRBJ2-1; 14 nucleotides match TRBD2. V trimming: 2 bases; J trimming: 9 bases; junction bases outside the gene matches: 10. The CDR3 extends over 17 amino acids. Germline values: CDR1 SGHRS, CDR2 YFSETQ. In nucleotides, the CDR3 is TGCGCCAGCAGCTTAGATGGGACTAGCGGGAGCTACGGTGAGCAGTTCTTC. Protein: CASSLDGTSGSYGEQFF.

Concerning this clone: The junction does not match germline at one end; this may be a read error. The chain has TRBV7-9 and TRBJ2-1; 9 nucleotides align to TRBD2. CDR3 size: 13 residues. Germline-derived CDR1 and CDR2 are SEHNR and FQNEAQ (reference sequence). As DNA, the CDR3 is TGTGCCAGCAGTTTAGCGGGAGTCCCTGAGCAGTTCTTC. Residues: CASSLAGVPEQFF.